Shown below are 3 T cell receptor beta chains from a single sample sequenced in a study of T cells in Graves' hyperthyroidism and ophthalmopathy. The investigators amplified TCR beta CDR3 regions from RNA transcripts. The TCR CDR3 was amplified in a first-round RT-PCR using the HTBI primer set. TCRdb analysed the multiplex PCR reads with MiXCR anew, one entry per CDR3 protein. This sample has around 340,000 distinct CDR3 sequences, with 15% to 20% found just once. Input material: blood. These receptors came from a woman aged 45-65 years with Graves' hyperthyroidism.

The V call is TRBV18, the J call TRBJ1-3; D is undetermined. From germline, CDR1 is KGHSH and CDR2 LQKENI. This CDR3 comprises 17 residues. V lost 1 base, J lost 0 bases, and 13 bases lay in between. CDR3 amino acids: CASSPLPSSGSGNTIYF. The CDR3 DNA reads TGTGCCAGCTCACCACTCCCTTCCAGTGGCTCTGGAAACACCATATATTTT.

V is TRBV5-6 and J is TRBJ1-6, with a weak D call TRBD1 (5 bases). V was shortened by 1 base and J by 9 bases, with 11 bases between the two germline ends. The CDR3 contains 14 residues. In germline, CDR1 is SGHDT, CDR2 YYEEEE. CDR3 coding DNA: TGTGCCAGCAGCTTGTCGGGACGATTTTCACCCCTCCACTTT. Translating gives CASSLSGRFSPLHF.

V gene TRBV27 combines with J gene TRBJ2-7; possibly TRBD1 for D (6 bases). With 5 bases removed from V and 2 bases from J, the gap between germline ends came to 16 bases. CDR1 and CDR2 (germline): MNHEY, SMNVEV (reference sequence). This CDR3 spans 15 amino acids. The CDR3 nucleotides are TGTGCCAGCAGTCGACAGGCTGGCGGAACCTACGAGCAGTACTTC. It is translated as CASSRQAGGTYEQYF.